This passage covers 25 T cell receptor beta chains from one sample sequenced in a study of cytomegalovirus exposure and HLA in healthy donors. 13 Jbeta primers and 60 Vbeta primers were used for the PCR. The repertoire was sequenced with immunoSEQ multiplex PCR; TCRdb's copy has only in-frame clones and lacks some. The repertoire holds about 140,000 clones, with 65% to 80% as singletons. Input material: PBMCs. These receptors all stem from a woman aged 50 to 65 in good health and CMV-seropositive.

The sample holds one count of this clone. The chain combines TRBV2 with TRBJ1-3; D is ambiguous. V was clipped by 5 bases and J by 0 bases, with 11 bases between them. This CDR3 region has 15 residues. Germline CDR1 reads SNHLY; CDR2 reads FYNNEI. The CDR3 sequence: CASSLRDSSGNTIYF. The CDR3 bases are TGTGCCAGCAGTTTACGAGATAGCTCTGGAAACACCATATATTTT.

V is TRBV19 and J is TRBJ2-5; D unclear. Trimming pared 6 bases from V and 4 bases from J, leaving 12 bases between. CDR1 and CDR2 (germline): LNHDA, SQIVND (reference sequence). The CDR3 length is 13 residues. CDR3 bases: TGTGCCAGTAGACCAGATACGGGAGAGACCCAGTACTTC. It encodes CASRPDTGETQYF.

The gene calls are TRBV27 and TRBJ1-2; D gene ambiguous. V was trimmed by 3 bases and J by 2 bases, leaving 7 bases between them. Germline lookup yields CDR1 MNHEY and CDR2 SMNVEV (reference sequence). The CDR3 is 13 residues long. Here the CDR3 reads CASSFGANYGYTF. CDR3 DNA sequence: TGTGCCAGCAGTTTCGGAGCGAACTATGGCTACACCTTC.

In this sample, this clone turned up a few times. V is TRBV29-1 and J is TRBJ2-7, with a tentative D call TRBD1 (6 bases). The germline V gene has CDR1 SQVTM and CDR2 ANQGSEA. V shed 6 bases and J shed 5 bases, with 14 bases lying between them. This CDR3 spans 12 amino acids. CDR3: CSVLQGSHEQYF. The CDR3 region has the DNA TGCAGCGTGTTGCAGGGGTCCCACGAGCAGTACTTC.

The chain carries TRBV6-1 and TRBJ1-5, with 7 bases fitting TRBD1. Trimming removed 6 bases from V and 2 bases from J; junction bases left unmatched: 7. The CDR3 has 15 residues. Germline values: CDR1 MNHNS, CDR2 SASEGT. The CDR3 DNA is TGTGCCAGCAGGACGACAGGGACGGGCAATCAGCCCCAGCATTTT. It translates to CASRTTGTGNQPQHF.

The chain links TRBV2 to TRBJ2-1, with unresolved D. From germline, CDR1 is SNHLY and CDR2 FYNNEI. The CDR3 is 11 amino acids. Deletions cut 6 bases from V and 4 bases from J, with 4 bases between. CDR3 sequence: CASSLYNEQFF. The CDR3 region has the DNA TGTGCCAGCAGCCTATACAATGAGCAGTTCTTC.

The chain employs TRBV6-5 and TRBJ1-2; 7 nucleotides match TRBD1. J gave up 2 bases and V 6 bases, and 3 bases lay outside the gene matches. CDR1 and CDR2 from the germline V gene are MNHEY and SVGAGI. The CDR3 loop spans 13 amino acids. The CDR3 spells CASRPTGNYGYTF. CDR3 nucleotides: TGTGCCAGCAGACCGACAGGGAACTATGGCTACACCTTC.

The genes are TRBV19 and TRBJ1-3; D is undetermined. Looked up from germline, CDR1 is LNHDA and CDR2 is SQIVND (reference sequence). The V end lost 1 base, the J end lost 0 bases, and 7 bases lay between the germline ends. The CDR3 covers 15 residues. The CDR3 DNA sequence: TGTGCCAGTAGTATAGGATCGAGCTCTGGAAACACCATATATTTT. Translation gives CASSIGSSSGNTIYF.

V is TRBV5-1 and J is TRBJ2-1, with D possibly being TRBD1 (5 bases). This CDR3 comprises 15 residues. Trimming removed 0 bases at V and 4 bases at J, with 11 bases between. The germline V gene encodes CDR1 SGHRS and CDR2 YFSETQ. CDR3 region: CASSLADRVYNEQFF. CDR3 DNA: TGCGCCAGCAGCTTGGCCGACAGAGTTTACAATGAGCAGTTCTTC. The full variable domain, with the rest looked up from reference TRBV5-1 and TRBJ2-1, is KAGVTQTPRYLIKTRGQQVTLSCSPISGHRSVSWYQQTPGQGLQFLFEYFSETQRNKGNFPGRFSGRQFSNSRSEMNVSTLELGDSALYLCASSLADRVYNEQFFGPGTRLTVL.

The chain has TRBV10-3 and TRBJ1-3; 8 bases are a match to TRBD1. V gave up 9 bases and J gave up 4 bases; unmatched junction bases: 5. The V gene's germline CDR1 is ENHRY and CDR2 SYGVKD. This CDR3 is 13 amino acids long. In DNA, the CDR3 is TGTGCCATTAACAGGGGGAGCGGAAACACCATATATTTT. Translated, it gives CAINRGSGNTIYF.

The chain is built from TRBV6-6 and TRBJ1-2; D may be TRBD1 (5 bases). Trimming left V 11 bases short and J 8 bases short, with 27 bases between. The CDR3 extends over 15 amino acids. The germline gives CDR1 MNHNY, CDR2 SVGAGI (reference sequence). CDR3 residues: CASTGPAASLEGYTF. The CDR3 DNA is TGTGCCTCTACAGGTCCGGCCGCGTCCTTGGAGGGCTACACCTTC.

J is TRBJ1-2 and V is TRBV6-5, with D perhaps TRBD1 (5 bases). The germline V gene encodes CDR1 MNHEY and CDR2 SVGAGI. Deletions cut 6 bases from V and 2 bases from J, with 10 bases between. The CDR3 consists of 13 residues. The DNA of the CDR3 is TGTGCCAGCAGCCGGGACTTAAACTATGGCTACACCTTC. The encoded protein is CASSRDLNYGYTF.

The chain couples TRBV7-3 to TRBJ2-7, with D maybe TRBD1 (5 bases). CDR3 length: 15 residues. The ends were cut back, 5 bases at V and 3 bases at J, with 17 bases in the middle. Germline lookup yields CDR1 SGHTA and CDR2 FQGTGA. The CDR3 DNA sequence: TGTGCCAGCAGCCCCGACGGCAACAGGATCTACGAGCAGTACTTC. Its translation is CASSPDGNRIYEQYF.

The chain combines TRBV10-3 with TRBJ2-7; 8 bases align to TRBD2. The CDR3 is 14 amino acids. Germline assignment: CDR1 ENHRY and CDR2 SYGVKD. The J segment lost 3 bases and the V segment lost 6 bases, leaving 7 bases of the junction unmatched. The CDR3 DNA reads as TGTGCCATCAGCGAGCCCGGGACTAGCTACGAGCAGTACTTC. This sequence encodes CAISEPGTSYEQYF.

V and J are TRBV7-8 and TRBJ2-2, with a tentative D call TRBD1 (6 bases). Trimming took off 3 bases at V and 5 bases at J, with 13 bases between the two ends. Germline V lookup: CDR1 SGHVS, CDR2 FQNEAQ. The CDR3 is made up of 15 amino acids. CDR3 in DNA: TGTGCCAGCAGCTTCCCAACCAGGGGAACCGGGGAGCTGTTTTTT. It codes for CASSFPTRGTGELFF.

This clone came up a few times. CDR3 sequence reads: CASTSQGAVGELFF. Here the CDR3 DNA reads TGTGCCAGCACCTCACAGGGGGCGGTCGGGGAGCTGTTTTTT. The gene calls are TRBV6-1 and TRBJ2-2; TRBD1 matches 9 bases. Germline trimming cut 7 bases from V and 7 bases from J; bases unmatched to any gene: 7. Germline V gene lookup returns CDR1 MNHNS and CDR2 SASEGT. The length of the CDR3 is 14 residues.

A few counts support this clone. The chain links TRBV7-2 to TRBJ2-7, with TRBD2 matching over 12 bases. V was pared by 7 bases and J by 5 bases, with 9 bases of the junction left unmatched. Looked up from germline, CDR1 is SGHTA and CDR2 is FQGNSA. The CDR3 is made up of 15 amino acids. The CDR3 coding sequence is TGTGCCAGCAACCTTCTAGCGGGGGGGCACGACGAGCAGTACTTC. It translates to CASNLLAGGHDEQYF.

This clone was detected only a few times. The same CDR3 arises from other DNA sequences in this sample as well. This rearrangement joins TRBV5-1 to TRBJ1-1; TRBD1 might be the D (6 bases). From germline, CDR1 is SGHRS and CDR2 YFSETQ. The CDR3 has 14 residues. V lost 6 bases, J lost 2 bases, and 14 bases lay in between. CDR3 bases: TGCGCCAGCACCATAAGGGACACCAACACTGAAGCTTTCTTT. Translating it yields CASTIRDTNTEAFF.

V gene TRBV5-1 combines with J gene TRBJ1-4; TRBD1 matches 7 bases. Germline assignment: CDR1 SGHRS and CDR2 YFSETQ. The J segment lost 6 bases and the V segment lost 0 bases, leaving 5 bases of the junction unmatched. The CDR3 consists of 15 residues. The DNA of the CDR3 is TGCGCCAGCAGCTTGGCAGGGGGGTCCGATGAAAAACTGTTTTTT. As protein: CASSLAGGSDEKLFF. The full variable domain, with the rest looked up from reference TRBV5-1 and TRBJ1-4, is KAGVTQTPRYLIKTRGQQVTLSCSPISGHRSVSWYQQTPGQGLQFLFEYFSETQRNKGNFPGRFSGRQFSNSRSEMNVSTLELGDSALYLCASSLAGGSDEKLFFGSGTQLSVL.

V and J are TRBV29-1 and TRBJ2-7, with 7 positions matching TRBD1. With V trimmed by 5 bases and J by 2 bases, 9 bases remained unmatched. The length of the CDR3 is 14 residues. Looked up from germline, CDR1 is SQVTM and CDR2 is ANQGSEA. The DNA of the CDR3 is TGCAGCGTTTTACCTGTGGGACAGACCTACGAGCAGTACTTC. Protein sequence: CSVLPVGQTYEQYF.

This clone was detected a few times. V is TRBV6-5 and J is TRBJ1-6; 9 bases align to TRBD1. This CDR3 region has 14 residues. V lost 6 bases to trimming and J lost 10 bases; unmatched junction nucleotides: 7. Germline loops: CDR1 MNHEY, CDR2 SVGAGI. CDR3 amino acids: CASSLGQGGSPLHF. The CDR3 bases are TGTGCCAGCAGCCTGGGACAGGGAGGGTCACCCCTCCACTTT.

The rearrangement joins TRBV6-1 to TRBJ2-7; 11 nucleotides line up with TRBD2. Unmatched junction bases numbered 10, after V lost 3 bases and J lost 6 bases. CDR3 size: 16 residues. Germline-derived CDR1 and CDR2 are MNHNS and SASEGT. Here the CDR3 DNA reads TGTGCCAGCAGTGAGGGGACTAGCGGCCTGCTAGGCGAGCAGTACTTC. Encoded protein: CASSEGTSGLLGEQYF.

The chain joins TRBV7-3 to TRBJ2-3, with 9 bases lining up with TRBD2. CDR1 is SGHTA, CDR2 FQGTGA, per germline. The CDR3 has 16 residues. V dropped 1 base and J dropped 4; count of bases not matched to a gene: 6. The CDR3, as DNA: TGTGCCAGCAGCTTAATGCGGGGGGGTAGGTCAGATACGCAGTATTTT. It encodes CASSLMRGGRSDTQYF.

For the CDR3, the DNA is TGTGCCAGCAGCGCCCGACAGGGATGGGACACCATATATTTT. Translated: CASSARQGWDTIYF. V and J are TRBV9 and TRBJ1-3, with 7 bases that match TRBD1. The V gene's germline CDR1 is SGDLS and CDR2 YYNGEE. The CDR3 covers 14 residues. The junction had 8 bases not matched to a gene; V was cut back by 3 bases and J by 8 bases.

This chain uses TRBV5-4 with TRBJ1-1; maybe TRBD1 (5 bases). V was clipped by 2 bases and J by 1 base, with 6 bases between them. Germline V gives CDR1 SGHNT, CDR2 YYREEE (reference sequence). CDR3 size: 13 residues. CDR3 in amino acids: CASSFRGNTEAFF. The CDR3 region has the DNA TGTGCCAGCAGCTTTAGGGGGAACACTGAAGCTTTCTTT.